This T cell receptor beta chain was captured in a study of cytomegalovirus exposure and HLA in healthy donors. Primers: 60 Vbeta forward and 13 Jbeta reverse. Produced via immunoSEQ multiplex PCR; TCRdb's table is partial and in-frame only. The sample lists 150,000 to 200,000 clones; about 90% were seen once. Germline V gene lookup returns CDR1 LNHDA and CDR2 SQIVND (reference sequence). The junction had 17 bases not matched to a gene; V was cut back by 5 bases and J by 5 bases. The CDR3 is made up of 19 amino acids. Specimen: PBMCs. This chain uses TRBV19 with TRBJ2-2, with 10 bases matching TRBD2. This receptor was taken from a girl under three years old in good health and CMV-seronegative. The CDR3 reads CASSPLLYTSGDRTGELFF. The CDR3, as DNA: TGTGCCAGTAGTCCACTATTATATACTAGCGGGGATCGTACCGGGGAGCTGTTTTTT.